The 29 T cell receptor beta chains given below trace back to one sample, sequenced in a study of blood T cells in healthy people across ages. A J-beta primer mix and a sample-barcoded 5' primer were used in a second PCR of about 7 to 12 cycles. TCRdb re-called the 5' RACE reads through MiXCR, storing one row per CDR3 protein. The sample holds approximately 800,000 distinct CDR3 sequences, about 47% seen once. Input material: blood. Source of these receptors: an elderly man in good health.

The chain has TRBV9 and TRBJ2-2; TRBD1 agrees at 8 bases. J was trimmed by 6 bases and V by 4 bases; bases with no gene match: 5. The CDR3 is 14 amino acids. Germline V gene lookup returns CDR1 SGDLS and CDR2 YYNGEE. This CDR3 reads CASSPRTGPGELFF. The CDR3 DNA sequence: TGTGCCAGCAGCCCGCGGACAGGGCCCGGGGAGCTGTTTTTT.

A few counts support this clonotype. This chain uses TRBV12-3 or TRBV12-4 with TRBJ1-5; 10 bases line up with TRBD1. The CDR3 runs 15 residues. The trim removed 5 bases at V and 2 bases at J, leaving 3 bases unmatched. In DNA form, the CDR3 reads TGTGCCAGCAGTCTGACAGGGGGCGGCAATCAGCCCCAGCATTTT. This translates into CASSLTGGGNQPQHF.

The rearrangement joins TRBV10-3 to TRBJ2-3; TRBD2 matches 7 bases. V was pared by 4 bases and J by 2 bases, with 6 bases of the junction left unmatched. Germline values: CDR1 ENHRY, CDR2 SYGVKD. This CDR3 region has 15 residues. The CDR3 sequence is CAISATGTITDTQYF. CDR3 DNA: TGTGCCATCAGTGCCACCGGGACTATCACAGATACGCAGTATTTT.

This clonotype was observed a few times. The CDR3 spells CASSVGSGRSQETQYF. CDR3 in DNA: TGTGCCAGCAGCGTTGGTAGCGGAAGAAGCCAAGAGACCCAGTACTTC. The chain has TRBV9 and TRBJ2-5, with a possible D match to TRBD2 (6 bases). The CDR3 runs 16 residues. Per the germline V gene, CDR1 is SGDLS and CDR2 is YYNGEE. The V and J ends lost 2 bases and 1 base respectively, with 15 bases between them.

A remark on this clonotype: A read error is possible here, since a much larger clone lies one base away. The V and J genes are TRBV10-3 and TRBJ2-4; 9 bases align to TRBD2. With the DNA end fitting TRBJ2-7 better, the J assignment may be wrong. Per the germline V gene, CDR1 is ENHRY and CDR2 is SYGVKD. The CDR3 consists of 15 residues. CDR3 region: CAVSGLAGSSYEQYF. In DNA, the CDR3 is TGTGCCGTCAGTGGGCTAGCGGGGAGCTCCTACGAGCAGTACTTC.

The chain links TRBV28 to TRBJ1-5, with 9 bases that match TRBD1. The CDR3 contains 15 residues. CDR1 is MDHEN, CDR2 SYDVKM, per germline. Trimming took 5 bases from V and 11 from J; bases not matched to a gene: 13. The CDR3 sequence: CASSPGQGPPGAQHF. The CDR3 DNA follows: TGTGCCAGCAGTCCAGGACAGGGGCCGCCTGGGGCCCAGCATTTT. Full variable domain (missing parts from reference TRBV28 and TRBJ1-5): DVKVTQSSRYLVKRTGEKVFLECVQDMDHENMFWYRQDPGLGLRLIYFSYDVKMKEKGDIPEGYSVSREKKERFSLILESASTNQTSMYLCASSPGQGPPGAQHFGDGTRLSIL.

As regards this clonotype: This may be a read error, as it is one base from a much larger clone. The rearrangement uses TRBV20-1 and TRBJ2-3, with D perhaps being TRBD1 or TRBD2 (6 bases each). Germline CDR1 and CDR2: DFQATT and SNEGSKA (reference sequence). Trimming cost V 0 bases and J 4 bases, with 14 bases left between them. The CDR3 extends over 15 amino acids. Here the CDR3 DNA reads TGCAGTGCTAGAGATGTAGGGGGGCGCGCAGATACGCAGTATTTT. It is translated as CSARDVGGRADTQYF.

In this sample, this clonotype turned up a few times. V is TRBV12-3 or TRBV12-4 and J is TRBJ2-5, with 10 positions matching TRBD1. This CDR3 contains 13 residues. V lost 6 bases and J lost 5; bases outside the gene matches: 3. Written as DNA, the CDR3 is TGTGCCAGCAGGGACAGGGGGAAGGAGACCCAGTACTTC. Its translation is CASRDRGKETQYF.

The V and J genes are TRBV3-1 and TRBJ2-7; possibly TRBD2 for D (6 bases). Trimming took 3 bases from V and 7 from J, leaving 16 bases between them. Germline V lookup: CDR1 LGHDT, CDR2 YNNKEL (reference sequence). The CDR3 is 14 amino acids. As DNA, the CDR3 is TGTGCCAGCAGCCAGGCGAGGAGGGCCGGGGAGCAGTACTTC. Protein sequence: CASSQARRAGEQYF.

This clonotype was observed a single time. The chain employs TRBV5-1 and TRBJ2-3; D is perhaps TRBD2 (6 bases). Germline lookup yields CDR1 SGHRS and CDR2 YFSETQ. V lost 0 bases, J lost 4 bases, and 12 bases lay in between. The CDR3 loop spans 15 amino acids. The CDR3 reads CASSLGAGSSDTQYF. As DNA, the CDR3 is TGCGCCAGCAGCTTGGGAGCGGGTAGTTCAGATACGCAGTATTTT.

The J gene is TRBJ1-4, the V gene TRBV27; D gene uncertain. The CDR3 is 16 residues long. Trimming shortened V by 0 bases and J by 7 bases, and 15 bases separated the two germline ends. Per germline, CDR1 MNHEY and CDR2 SMNVEV (reference sequence). The CDR3 here is CASSLSETSVIEKLFF. As DNA, the CDR3 is TGTGCCAGCAGTTTATCCGAGACTAGTGTTATTGAAAAACTGTTTTTT.

This clonotype was seen only once. This chain connects TRBV12-3 or TRBV12-4 to TRBJ2-3; 13 bases fit TRBD2. Trimming at V came to 6 bases and at J to 4 bases, leaving 22 bases not matched to a gene. This CDR3 spans 21 amino acids. Written as DNA, the CDR3 is TGTGCCAGCAGACCACCGGGACTAGCGGGATTGTCTCGGAATTGGGCAGATACGCAGTATTTT. Its protein product is CASRPPGLAGLSRNWADTQYF.

This chain connects TRBV10-3 to TRBJ2-2; 12 positions match TRBD1. Germline V CDR1 and CDR2: ENHRY, SYGVKD. The junction had 16 bases not matched to a gene; V was cut back by 11 bases and J by 6 bases. This CDR3 is built from 17 residues. CDR3 residues: CAAAGTGGLSRSGELFF. The CDR3 nucleotides read TGTGCCGCCGCCGGGACAGGGGGCTTGAGCCGGTCCGGGGAGCTGTTTTTT.

The chain employs TRBV11-2 and TRBJ2-4; 9 bases are a match to TRBD1. Germline V CDR1 and CDR2: SGHAT, FQNNGV. The CDR3 extends over 15 amino acids. The junction had 16 bases not matched to a gene; V was cut back by 6 bases and J by 13 bases. CDR3 protein: CASRTTGTGYGEQYF. The CDR3 nucleotides read TGTGCCAGCAGGACGACCGGGACAGGGTACGGAGAGCAGTACTTC.

V gene TRBV5-5 combines with J gene TRBJ2-3, with D possibly matching TRBD1 (5 bases). Germline V CDR1 and CDR2: SGHKS, YYEKEE (reference sequence). Trimming removed 3 bases from V and 3 bases from J, with 14 bases in between. The CDR3 is 15 amino acids. The CDR3 is CASSSVGEATDTQYF. CDR3 in DNA: TGTGCCAGCAGCTCGGTAGGGGAAGCTACAGATACGCAGTATTTT.

The chain has TRBV12-3 or TRBV12-4 and TRBJ2-3, with 9 bases fitting TRBD2. The CDR3 is 16 amino acids. The trim removed 6 bases at V and 5 bases at J, leaving 12 bases unmatched. CDR3 protein: CASSKAGSGSRDTQYF. The CDR3 DNA reads TGTGCCAGCAGCAAGGCTGGTAGCGGGAGCCGAGATACGCAGTATTTT.

This clonotype was recorded once. One end of the junction fails to match germline, which may point to a read error. V gene TRBV7-6 combines with J gene TRBJ2-1; D remains ambiguous. Germline V gene lookup returns CDR1 SGHVS and CDR2 FNYEAQ. This CDR3 spans 13 amino acids. The CDR3 DNA reads as TGTGCCAGCAGCATATCTAGGTACAATGAGCAGTTATTC. It translates to CASSISRYNEQLF.

This chain links TRBV3-1 with TRBJ1-2, with D tentatively TRBD1 (5 bases). Trimming removed 5 bases from V and 7 bases from J, with 11 bases in between. CDR1 is LGHDT, CDR2 YNNKEL, per germline (reference sequence). The CDR3 has 12 residues. The CDR3 region is CASSSRDRGYTF. CDR3 bases: TGTGCCAGCAGCTCCCGGGACCGTGGCTACACCTTC.

This clonotype turned up a few times. The V call is TRBV7-2, the J call TRBJ2-2; D may match TRBD1 or TRBD2 (6 bases each). Germline V gene sequence: CDR1 SGHTA, CDR2 FQGNSA. The V gene lost 6 bases and the J gene lost 5 bases, with 19 bases spanning the gap. The length of the CDR3 is 16 residues. CDR3 protein: CASRLAIQGNTGELFF. CDR3 bases: TGTGCCAGCAGACTAGCTATCCAGGGGAATACCGGGGAGCTGTTTTTT.

V is TRBV7-9 and J is TRBJ2-5; no clear D gene. The CDR3 is 15 residues long. Germline V gene data show CDR1 as SEHNR and CDR2 as FQNEAQ (reference sequence). V was shortened by 5 bases and J by 3 bases, with 16 bases between the two germline ends. Here the CDR3 DNA reads TGTGCCAGCAGCCCGCAACGGGCCTTAAAAGAGACCCAGTACTTC. This translates into CASSPQRALKETQYF.

This clonotype was seen at least ten times. The J gene is TRBJ2-5, the V gene TRBV29-1; 7 nucleotides agree with TRBD1. CDR1 is SQVTM and CDR2 is ANQGSEA in the germline V gene. Trimming took 1 base from V and 1 from J; bases not matched to a gene: 6. The CDR3 loop spans 15 amino acids. The CDR3 region is CSVEGKGARQETQYF. The CDR3 DNA reads TGCAGCGTTGAAGGGAAGGGGGCTCGCCAAGAGACCCAGTACTTC.

V usage is TRBV7-9 and J usage is TRBJ1-1, with a possible D match to TRBD1 (6 bases). Looked up from germline, CDR1 is SEHNR and CDR2 is FQNEAQ (reference sequence). The CDR3 extends over 15 amino acids. V was clipped by 1 base and J by 3 bases, with 12 bases between them. CDR3 bases: TGTGCCAGCAGCTTAGGGCAGGGGCTGCACACTGAAGCTTTCTTT. Amino acid sequence: CASSLGQGLHTEAFF.

The chain couples TRBV29-1 to TRBJ1-5; 12 bases agree with TRBD1. The CDR3 extends over 17 amino acids. Trimming cost V 6 bases and J 5 bases; bases outside gene matches: 14. Germline-derived CDR1 and CDR2 are SQVTM and ANQGSEA. Here the CDR3 reads CSVVFGTGGWVDQPQHF. The DNA for the CDR3 is TGCAGCGTAGTTTTTGGGACAGGGGGCTGGGTTGATCAGCCCCAGCATTTT.

V and J are TRBV6-1 and TRBJ2-3, with TRBD2 identical over 7 bases. Germline V lookup: CDR1 MNHNS, CDR2 SASEGT. The CDR3 has 14 residues. The ends lost 8 bases at V and 3 bases at J; junction bases unmatched: 8. The CDR3, as DNA: TGTGCCAGCTGTGTGGCGGGAGAAACAGATACGCAGTATTTT. This sequence encodes CASCVAGETDTQYF.

The genes are TRBV6-2 or TRBV6-3 and TRBJ2-3; D remains ambiguous. The CDR3 runs to 15 residues. Germline V gene data show CDR1 as MNHEY and CDR2 as SVGEGT. The V gene lost 4 bases and the J gene lost 1 base, with 12 bases spanning the gap. The CDR3 DNA follows: TGTGCCAGCAGTTCGTCGCTGTCAGGCACAGATACGCAGTATTTT. Residues: CASSSSLSGTDTQYF.

This clonotype was detected ten times or more. Because the CDR3's place on the DNA is in doubt, the DNA is left out and the CDR3 is given as listed by TCRdb. The V call is TRBV7-2, the J call TRBJ2-7; the table gives TRBD2 as D, unverified against the DNA. Germline lookup yields CDR1 SGHTA and CDR2 FQGNSA. From its first to its last residue, the CDR3 has 14 amino acids. CDR3 amino acids: CASSFGPGSYEQYF.

This clonotype has just a few counts. V gene TRBV4-3 combines with J gene TRBJ1-2, with a weak D call TRBD1 (6 bases). CDR3 length: 15 amino acids. Trimming pared 3 bases from V and 4 bases from J, leaving 15 bases between. Germline-derived CDR1 and CDR2 are LGHNA and YSLEER. CDR3: CASSQATGSAYGYTF. DNA for the CDR3: TGCGCCAGCAGCCAGGCTACAGGGTCTGCCTATGGCTACACCTTC.

This clonotype was counted ten times or more. The chain joins TRBV20-1 to TRBJ2-3, with 7 bases matching TRBD1. Germline CDR1 is DFQATT and CDR2 is SNEGSKA (reference sequence). CDR3 length equals 14 residues. Unmatched junction bases numbered 8, after V lost 6 bases and J lost 2 bases. Written as DNA, the CDR3 is TGCAGTGCAAAAAGACAGGGCCACACAGATACGCAGTATTTT. Translating gives CSAKRQGHTDTQYF.

This clonotype was observed a few times. This chain uses TRBV9 with TRBJ2-5; the match to TRBD1 covers 8 bases. CDR1 and CDR2 (germline): SGDLS, YYNGEE. This CDR3 is 13 amino acids long. V shed 4 bases, J shed 5 bases, and the junction held 4 bases outside the gene matches. CDR3 loop: CASSIRDRETQYF. The CDR3 bases are TGTGCCAGCAGCATCCGGGACAGGGAGACCCAGTACTTC. Together with reference TRBV9 and TRBJ2-5, the CDR3 gives the full variable domain: DSGVTQTPKHLITATGQRVTLRCSPRSGDLSVYWYQQSLDQGLQFLIQYYNGEERAKGNILERFSAQQFPDLHSELNLSSLELGDSALYFCASSIRDRETQYFGPGTRLLVL.